The 6 T cell receptor beta chains below all came from one sample that was sequenced in a study of T cells in women clearing cervical HPV infection. The data were produced by immunoSEQ multiplex PCR, yet TCRdb's version contains in-frame clones alone and is incomplete. There are 20,000 to 25,000 clones in the sample, with roughly a quarter held by the top ten. The specimen sequenced was blood buffy coat. The source of these receptors is a woman aged 18 to 75 with a cervical HPV16 infection that either progressed to CIN3+ or cleared (not recorded which).

In regard to this clone: The read gets to within 3 residues of the CDR3 end, and the germline J gene fills in the rest. This chain links TRBV7-2 with TRBJ1-2, with a possible D match to TRBD1 (6 bases). Germline values: CDR1 SGHTA, CDR2 FQGNSA. Trimming left V 3 bases short and J 4 bases short, with 12 bases between. The CDR3 totals 14 residues. The CDR3 spells CASSFTTGIYGYTF. The covered CDR3 bases are TGTGCCAGCAGCTTTACTACAGGGATCTATGGC.

As concerns this clone: Read coverage stops 3 residues before the CDR3 terminus; the germline J gene supplies the remainder. This rearrangement joins TRBV7-3 to TRBJ2-1; no definite D call. This CDR3 is built from 13 residues. Trimming stripped 5 bases from V and 6 bases from J, with 11 bases between. Germline lookup yields CDR1 SGHTA and CDR2 FQGTGA. The sequenced part of the CDR3 DNA is TGTGCCAGCAGCCCGTATCTAACCAATGAG. Translation: CASSPYLTNE. In full, the CDR3 is CASSPYLTNEQFF.

About this clone itself: From the germline J gene comes the end of the CDR3, since the read stops 3 residues before it. This rearrangement joins TRBV18 to TRBJ2-1, with 9 nucleotides matching TRBD2. Germline V gene data show CDR1 as KGHSH and CDR2 as LQKENI. The CDR3 loop spans 16 amino acids. J was trimmed by 7 bases and V by 5 bases; bases with no gene match: 12. The CDR3 here is CASSFRGTSYINEQFF. The CDR3 bases that were read are TGTGCCAGCTCATTCCGAGGGACTAGCTATATTAATGAG.

Comment on this clone: The CDR3 is cut off 3 residues early in the read; its end comes from the germline J gene. Other nucleotide sequences from this sample produce the same CDR3. The chain couples TRBV18 to TRBJ2-7; 8 nucleotides align to TRBD1. The germline gives CDR1 KGHSH, CDR2 LQKENI. V lost 6 bases and J lost 1; bases outside the gene matches: 11. This CDR3 contains 16 residues. CDR3 sequence: CASSPQGAGSSYEQYF. The sequenced CDR3 bases are TGTGCCAGCTCCCCCCAGGGGGCGGGGTCATCCTACGAG.

CDR3: CAWTKQGNTEAFF. The sequenced CDR3 bases are TGTGCCTGGACGAAACAGGGGAACACTGAA. The chain uses TRBV30 and TRBJ1-1; tentatively, D is TRBD1 (6 bases). Sequencing ends 3 residues short of the CDR3 end; the germline J gene provides the rest. The germline V gene encodes CDR1 GTSNPN and CDR2 SVGIG (reference sequence). There are 13 residues in the CDR3. V was trimmed by 4 bases and J by 1 base, leaving 10 bases between them.

Points on this clone: The read comes to an end 3 residues before the CDR3 does, leaving the germline J gene to fill in the end. The chain couples TRBV29-1 to TRBJ1-1; D gene uncertain. The V end lost 7 bases, the J end lost 0 bases, and 12 bases lay between the germline ends. This CDR3 has 13 amino acids. From germline, CDR1 is SQVTM and CDR2 ANQGSEA. The part of the CDR3 DNA that was read is TGCAGCGGCCAACAAACTATGAACACTGAA. It encodes CSGQQTMNTE. The whole CDR3 region reads CSGQQTMNTEAFF.